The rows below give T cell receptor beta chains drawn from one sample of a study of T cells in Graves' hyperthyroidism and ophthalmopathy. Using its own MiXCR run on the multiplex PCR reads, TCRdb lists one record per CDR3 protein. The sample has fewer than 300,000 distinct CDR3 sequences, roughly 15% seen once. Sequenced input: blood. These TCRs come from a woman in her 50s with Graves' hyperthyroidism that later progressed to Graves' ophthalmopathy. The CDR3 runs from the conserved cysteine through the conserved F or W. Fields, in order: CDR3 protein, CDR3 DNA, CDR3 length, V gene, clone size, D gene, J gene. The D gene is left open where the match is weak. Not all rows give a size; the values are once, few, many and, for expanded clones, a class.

cdr3_aa: CSARDPAGGKSEQYF
cdr3_nt: TGCAGTGCTAGAGATCCGGCAGGGGGGAAAAGCGAGCAGTACTTC
cdr3_length: 15
v_call: TRBV20-1
clone_size: many
d_call: NA
j_call: TRBJ2-7

cdr3_aa: CSARSGTGTGTEAFF
cdr3_nt: TGCAGTGCTAGATCAGGAACAGGGACGGGGACTGAAGCTTTCTTT
cdr3_length: 15
v_call: TRBV20-1
clone_size: many
d_call: NA
j_call: TRBJ1-1

cdr3_aa: CASSDGGETDTQYF
cdr3_nt: TGCGCCAGCAGTGACGGCGGGGAAACAGATACGCAGTATTTT
cdr3_length: 14
v_call: TRBV10-1
clone_size: many
d_call: NA
j_call: TRBJ2-3

cdr3_aa: CASSLASGRGNQPQHF
cdr3_nt: TGTGCCAGCAGTTTAGCGTCGGGCAGGGGCAATCAGCCCCAGCATTTT
cdr3_length: 16
v_call: TRBV28
clone_size: many
d_call: NA
j_call: TRBJ1-5

cdr3_aa: CASSPGLEQYF
cdr3_nt: TGTGCCAGCAGCCCAGGATTAGAGCAGTACTTC
cdr3_length: 11
v_call: TRBV11-1
clone_size: NA
d_call: NA
j_call: TRBJ2-7

cdr3_aa: CASRVLNNSPLHF
cdr3_nt: TGTGCCAGCAGGGTCCTGAATAATTCACCCCTCCACTTT
cdr3_length: 13
v_call: TRBV27
clone_size: NA
d_call: NA
j_call: TRBJ1-6

cdr3_aa: CASSATGGPYNEQFF
cdr3_nt: TGTGCCAGCAGCGCGACAGGGGGCCCCTACAATGAGCAGTTCTTC
cdr3_length: 15
v_call: TRBV9
clone_size: few
d_call: TRBD1
j_call: TRBJ2-1

cdr3_aa: CASSHHRDPPNNEQFF
cdr3_nt: TGTGCCAGCAGCCATCACCGGGACCCACCAAACAATGAGCAGTTCTTC
cdr3_length: 16
v_call: TRBV14
clone_size: NA
d_call: NA
j_call: TRBJ2-1

cdr3_aa: CASSPEREIETQYF
cdr3_nt: TGTGCCAGCAGCCCTGAGCGGGAGATCGAGACCCAGTACTTC
cdr3_length: 14
v_call: TRBV7-8
clone_size: many
d_call: TRBD2
j_call: TRBJ2-5

cdr3_aa: CATSARGATTGELFF
cdr3_nt: TGTGCCACCAGTGCCCGAGGGGCTACCACCGGGGAGCTGTTTTTT
cdr3_length: 15
v_call: TRBV24-1
clone_size: many
d_call: NA
j_call: TRBJ2-2

cdr3_aa: CASSALGDGYGYTF
cdr3_nt: TGTGCCAGTAGTGCCCTAGGAGACGGGTATGGCTACACCTTC
cdr3_length: 14
v_call: TRBV19
clone_size: few
d_call: NA
j_call: TRBJ1-2

cdr3_aa: CASTTPRGQNQPQHF
cdr3_nt: TGTGCCAGCACCACCCCCAGGGGACAAAATCAGCCCCAGCATTTT
cdr3_length: 15
v_call: TRBV6-1
clone_size: many
d_call: NA
j_call: TRBJ1-5

cdr3_aa: CSVQGGSGSMADTQYF
cdr3_nt: TGCAGCGTTCAGGGGGGCAGCGGGAGTATGGCAGATACGCAGTATTTT
cdr3_length: 16
v_call: TRBV29-1
clone_size: many
d_call: NA
j_call: TRBJ2-3

cdr3_aa: CASSISGDEQFF
cdr3_nt: TGTGCCAGCAGCATCTCCGGGGATGAGCAGTTCTTC
cdr3_length: 12
v_call: TRBV9
clone_size: NA
d_call: NA
j_call: TRBJ2-1

cdr3_aa: CASSPQVNEQFF
cdr3_nt: TGCGCCAGCAGCCCTCAGGTCAATGAGCAGTTCTTC
cdr3_length: 12
v_call: TRBV5-1
clone_size: few
d_call: NA
j_call: TRBJ2-1

cdr3_aa: CASSLRDSMNTEAFF
cdr3_nt: TGTGCCAGCAGTCTCCGGGACAGCATGAACACTGAAGCTTTCTTT
cdr3_length: 15
v_call: TRBV28
clone_size: many
d_call: TRBD1
j_call: TRBJ1-1

cdr3_aa: CSTWVGKGRGTDTQYF
cdr3_nt: TGCAGCACATGGGTGGGGAAAGGGAGGGGCACAGATACGCAGTATTTT
cdr3_length: 16
v_call: TRBV29-1
clone_size: NA
d_call: TRBD2
j_call: TRBJ2-3

cdr3_aa: CAVRDLASSVQYF
cdr3_nt: TGTGCCGTGCGGGATCTAGCGTCAAGTGTGCAGTACTTC
cdr3_length: 13
v_call: TRBV7-9
clone_size: many
d_call: NA
j_call: TRBJ2-7

cdr3_aa: CASNSLNQPQHF
cdr3_nt: TGTGCCAGCAACAGCCTAAATCAGCCCCAGCATTTT
cdr3_length: 12
v_call: TRBV6-1
clone_size: once
d_call: NA
j_call: TRBJ1-5

cdr3_aa: CASSLERASGTDTQYF
cdr3_nt: TGCGCCAGCAGCTTGGAGCGGGCTAGCGGCACAGATACGCAGTATTTT
cdr3_length: 16
v_call: TRBV5-1
clone_size: many
d_call: NA
j_call: TRBJ2-3

cdr3_aa: CASRQGTEHEQFF
cdr3_nt: TGTGCCAGCAGGCAAGGGACGGAGCATGAGCAGTTCTTC
cdr3_length: 13
v_call: TRBV12-3/TRBV12-4
clone_size: many
d_call: NA
j_call: TRBJ2-1

cdr3_aa: CSANRDRGPVLDTQYF
cdr3_nt: TGCAGTGCTAACCGAGACAGGGGGCCGGTGTTGGATACGCAGTATTTT
cdr3_length: 16
v_call: TRBV20-1
clone_size: many
d_call: TRBD1
j_call: TRBJ2-3

cdr3_aa: CASMSGLAGDADTQYF
cdr3_nt: TGCGCCAGCATGTCTGGCTTAGCGGGAGATGCAGATACGCAGTATTTT
cdr3_length: 16
v_call: TRBV5-1
clone_size: NA
d_call: TRBD2
j_call: TRBJ2-3

cdr3_aa: CASSPVGLGDQPQHF
cdr3_nt: TGTGCCAGCAGCCCTGTGGGGTTGGGGGATCAGCCCCAGCATTTT
cdr3_length: 15
v_call: TRBV7-6
clone_size: NA
d_call: NA
j_call: TRBJ1-5

cdr3_aa: CASSSGPGLAVGETQYF
cdr3_nt: TGTGCCAGCAGCTCCGGTCCGGGACTAGCGGTCGGGGAGACCCAGTACTTC
cdr3_length: 17
v_call: TRBV3-1
clone_size: NA
d_call: TRBD2
j_call: TRBJ2-5

cdr3_aa: CSASSPLTSGYTF
cdr3_nt: TGCAGTGCTAGTTCCCCCCTAACTAGCGGCTACACCTTC
cdr3_length: 13
v_call: TRBV20-1
clone_size: many
d_call: NA
j_call: TRBJ1-2